Shown below are 32 T cell receptor beta chains from a single sample sequenced in a study of cytotoxic CD8 clonotypes in ibrutinib-treated CLL. TCRdb keeps only in-frame clones here, not all; method: immunoSEQ multiplex PCR. The data show approximately 15,000 clones, 55% to 65% seen once. This specimen consisted of PBMCs, obtained before ibrutinib treatment. All receptors derive from a human donor with chronic lymphocytic leukemia.

The V and J genes are TRBV5-6 and TRBJ2-7; tentative D call: TRBD2 (6 bases). The V end was cut by 2 bases, the J end by 5 bases, with 17 bases between. The CDR3 covers 15 residues. Germline V gives CDR1 SGHDT, CDR2 YYEEEE. The CDR3 reads CASSFGGFAGNEQYV. DNA for the CDR3: TGTGCCAGCAGCTTCGGGGGATTTGCAGGAAACGAGCAGTACGTC.

The chain links TRBV6-1 to TRBJ2-7; no clear D gene. V dropped 8 bases and J dropped 3 bases, with 14 bases sitting between them. This CDR3 has 13 amino acids. The germline CDR1 and CDR2 sequences are MNHNS and SASEGT. For the CDR3, the DNA is TGTGCCAGCCGGAAACTGGGCGTCTACGAGCAGTACGTC. Its protein is CASRKLGVYEQYV.

The chain couples TRBV15 to TRBJ2-5; possibly TRBD1 for D (5 bases). In germline, CDR1 is LNHNV, CDR2 YYDKDF (reference sequence). The CDR3 is 14 amino acids. Trimming shortened V by 5 bases and J by 1 base, and 11 bases separated the two germline ends. The CDR3 coding sequence is TGTGCCACCAGCCCTCGACAGCCCCAAGAGACCCAGTACTTC. It yields the protein CATSPRQPQETQYF.

CDR3 DNA sequence: TGTGCCAGCAGCCAAGAATTCCTCGATGAGCAGTTCTTC. As protein: CASSQEFLDEQFF. The V call is TRBV4-2, the J call TRBJ2-1; D gene uncertain. V lost 0 bases to trimming and J lost 8 bases, with 8 bases between them. This CDR3 contains 13 residues. Germline lookup yields CDR1 LGHNA and CDR2 YNFKEQ.

The chain uses TRBV6-5 and TRBJ2-7; D possibly corresponds to TRBD1 (5 bases). The V and J ends lost 6 bases and 1 base respectively, with 16 bases between them. The germline V gene has CDR1 MNHEY and CDR2 SVGAGI. The CDR3 extends over 15 amino acids. As DNA, the CDR3 is TGTGCCAGCAGCCGCAGCCAGGGTGTATCCTACGAGCAGTACTTC. Translation: CASSRSQGVSYEQYF.

Judged by abundance, this clone is medium-sized (0.01 to 0.1%). V gene TRBV10-1 combines with J gene TRBJ1-2; D gene unclear. CDR1 is WNHNN and CDR2 is SYGVQD in the germline V gene (reference sequence). Trimming pared 2 bases from V and 2 bases from J, leaving 6 bases between. The CDR3 runs to 13 residues. The CDR3, as DNA: TGCGCCAGCAGTGAGGAGGTGAACTATGGCTACACCTTC. It is translated as CASSEEVNYGYTF.

This chain's CDR3 is CASKTDYTEAFF. The CDR3 region has the DNA TGTGCCAGTAAGACAGACTACACTGAAGCTTTCTTT. V usage is TRBV19 and J usage is TRBJ1-1; tentatively, D is TRBD1 (5 bases). Germline V gene lookup returns CDR1 LNHDA and CDR2 SQIVND (reference sequence). V lost 7 bases to trimming and J lost 3 bases, with 9 bases between them. The CDR3 is 12 amino acids.

The chain joins TRBV6-1 to TRBJ1-5, with D possibly matching TRBD1 (6 bases). Trimming pared 4 bases from V and 6 bases from J, leaving 16 bases between. CDR1 and CDR2 (germline): MNHNS, SASEGT. The CDR3 spans 15 residues. The CDR3 sequence is CASSGRQGTSQPQHF. The CDR3, as DNA: TGTGCCAGCAGTGGACGTCAGGGGACGAGTCAGCCCCAGCATTTT.

This clone was observed a few times. The V call is TRBV21-1, the J call TRBJ2-2; the DNA was not compared with TRBD1, the D call given in the table. TRBV21-1 represents a pseudogene. CDR3 length: 15 residues. DNA of the CDR3: TGTGCCAGCCGCAGGGACAGGGGGTCGGCCGGGGAGCTGTTTTTT. Protein product: CASRRDRGSAGELFF.

V and J are TRBV10-1 and TRBJ1-2; D possibly corresponds to TRBD1 (6 bases). Germline CDR1 reads WNHNN; CDR2 reads SYGVQD (reference sequence). The ends were cut back, 3 bases at V and 6 bases at J, with 11 bases in the middle. This CDR3 spans 13 amino acids. The CDR3 protein is CASSDRGFDGYTF. The CDR3 nucleotides read TGCGCCAGCAGTGACAGGGGCTTCGATGGCTACACCTTC.

The chain combines TRBV4-2 with TRBJ2-3, with 8 bases identical to TRBD2. The ends lost 0 bases at V and 3 bases at J; junction bases unmatched: 11. This CDR3 is 18 amino acids long. Germline CDR1 and CDR2: LGHNA and YNFKEQ. In DNA form, the CDR3 reads TGTGCCAGCAGCCAAGAGGGAAACGGCGGGGGGTTGACAGATACGCAGTATTTT. It encodes CASSQEGNGGGLTDTQYF.

This clone is judged medium-sized (0.01 to 0.1%). This chain links TRBV18 with TRBJ1-4; D possibly corresponds to TRBD1 (5 bases). From germline, CDR1 is KGHSH and CDR2 LQKENI. This CDR3 is built from 13 residues. Deletions cut 6 bases from V and 8 bases from J, with 13 bases between. The CDR3 region is CASSANKGEKLFF. Here the CDR3 DNA reads TGTGCCAGCTCGGCAAACAAGGGGGAAAAACTGTTTTTT.

This clone has a handful of counts. The chain has TRBV7-2 and TRBJ2-1; possibly TRBD2 for D (6 bases). Germline CDR1 and CDR2: SGHTA and FQGNSA. This CDR3 has 15 residues. Trimming took 1 base from V and 4 from J, leaving 11 bases between them. In DNA form, the CDR3 reads TGTGCCAGCAGCTTAGGGGGGACTTCGTACAATGAGCAGTTCTTC. It translates to CASSLGGTSYNEQFF.

CDR3 protein: CASRILQGRETQYF. In nucleotides, the CDR3 is TGCGCCAGCAGAATTTTGCAGGGGCGAGAGACCCAGTACTTC. The rearrangement links TRBV5-1 to TRBJ2-5; D might be TRBD1 (6 bases). This CDR3 is 14 amino acids long. With 5 bases removed from V and 4 bases from J, the gap between germline ends came to 15 bases. Germline loops: CDR1 SGHRS, CDR2 YFSETQ.

By sample fraction, this clone is medium-sized. The V call is TRBV27, the J call TRBJ2-7; D may be TRBD1 (6 bases). CDR3 length: 15 amino acids. Germline loops: CDR1 MNHEY, CDR2 SMNVEV (reference sequence). The V end lost 1 base, the J end lost 3 bases, and 13 bases lay between the germline ends. The CDR3 sequence is CASSLLSGAGYEQYF. Written as DNA, the CDR3 is TGTGCCAGCAGTTTATTGTCAGGGGCGGGCTACGAGCAGTACTTC.

The V and J genes are TRBV29-1 and TRBJ1-2; possibly TRBD1 for D (5 bases). The CDR3 sequence is 13 residues long. Trimming removed 6 bases at V and 4 bases at J, with 15 bases between. Germline V CDR1 and CDR2: SQVTM, ANQGSEA. Here the CDR3 reads CSVSPTQGYGYTF. For the CDR3, the DNA is TGCAGCGTCAGCCCTACCCAGGGCTATGGCTACACCTTC.

The chain recombines TRBV2 with TRBJ1-2; 10 bases are a match to TRBD1. The CDR3 totals 13 residues. J was trimmed by 5 bases and V by 8 bases; bases with no gene match: 5. Germline V gene sequence: CDR1 SNHLY, CDR2 FYNNEI. CDR3 sequence reads: CASEGQGNYGYTF. Here the CDR3 DNA reads TGTGCCAGCGAGGGACAGGGGAATTATGGCTACACCTTC.

V gene TRBV19 combines with J gene TRBJ2-1; tentatively, D is TRBD1 or TRBD2 (5 bases each). CDR1 and CDR2 from the germline V gene are LNHDA and SQIVND (reference sequence). CDR3 length: 15 residues. The V and J ends lost 6 bases and 7 bases respectively, with 19 bases between them. The CDR3 sequence: CASRLSGPPINEQFF. The CDR3, as DNA: TGTGCCAGTAGGCTATCGGGGCCCCCTATTAATGAGCAGTTCTTC.

This clone is judged medium-sized. The gene calls are TRBV19 and TRBJ1-5, with 10 bases that match TRBD1. The CDR3 sequence is 18 residues long. Losses at the gene ends were 9 bases for V and 4 bases for J; bases not matched to a gene: 18. In germline, CDR1 is LNHDA, CDR2 SQIVND (reference sequence). The DNA for the CDR3 is TGTGCCAGCAATCCGGGACAGGGGCTTACCTCGCGTAATCAGCCCCAGCATTTT. Residues: CASNPGQGLTSRNQPQHF.

The chain joins TRBV5-5 to TRBJ2-3; TRBD1 is a possible D gene (7 bases). Trimming took off 0 bases at V and 3 bases at J, with 17 bases between the two ends. Per germline, CDR1 SGHKS and CDR2 YYEKEE (reference sequence). The CDR3 has 17 residues. The CDR3 protein is CASSLGAGGPGTDTQYF. CDR3 bases: TGTGCCAGCAGCTTGGGGGCAGGGGGGCCGGGGACAGATACGCAGTATTTT.

The chain joins TRBV6-1 to TRBJ2-7; D unclear. In germline, CDR1 is MNHNS, CDR2 SASEGT. Trimming cost V 4 bases and J 3 bases, with 10 bases left between them. The CDR3 contains 13 residues. CDR3 in amino acids: CASSAGRFYEQYV. In nucleotides, the CDR3 is TGTGCCAGCAGTGCCGGACGTTTCTACGAGCAGTACGTC.

This clone was counted a few times. This chain links TRBV13 with TRBJ1-1; D unclear. Germline assignment: CDR1 PRHDT and CDR2 FYEKMQ (reference sequence). This CDR3 comprises 11 residues. V lost 5 bases and J 8 bases, leaving 9 bases between the germline ends. CDR3 in DNA: TGTGCCAGCAGCGAGGACCAAGAAGCTTTCTTT. It is translated as CASSEDQEAFF.

V gene TRBV30 combines with J gene TRBJ1-3; TRBD1 agrees at 7 bases. The junction had 5 bases not matched to a gene; V was cut back by 0 bases and J by 0 bases. The CDR3 covers 16 residues. Germline CDR1 GTSNPN, CDR2 SVGIG (reference sequence). The CDR3, as DNA: TGTGCCTGGAGTGTACTAAAGGGGGCCTCTGGAAACACCATATATTTT. This codes for CAWSVLKGASGNTIYF.

The V gene is TRBV27, the J gene TRBJ1-5; possible D gene TRBD1, 5 bases. The CDR3 extends over 13 amino acids. Trimming left V 3 bases short and J 5 bases short, with 8 bases between. The germline gives CDR1 MNHEY, CDR2 SMNVEV (reference sequence). The CDR3 sequence is CASSFRVYQPQHF. CDR3 in DNA: TGTGCCAGCAGTTTCAGGGTCTATCAGCCCCAGCATTTT.

The chain is built from TRBV7-9 and TRBJ2-1, with 7 bases aligning to TRBD2. Germline CDR1 is SEHNR and CDR2 is FQNEAQ (reference sequence). The V and J ends lost 1 base and 5 bases, in that order; junction bases with no gene match: 8. CDR3 length equals 16 residues. CDR3 bases: TGTGCCAGCAGCTTAGGTTGGGGGGGTCAGCACAATGAGCAGTTCTTC. Protein product: CASSLGWGGQHNEQFF. Using reference TRBV7-9 and TRBJ2-1 for the parts outside the CDR3, the full variable domain is DTGVSQNPRHKITKRGQNVTFRCDPISEHNRLYWYRQTLGQGPEFLTYFQNEAQLEKSRLLSDRFSAERPKGSFSTLEIQRTEQGDSAMYLCASSLGWGGQHNEQFFGPGTRLTVL.

This clone was counted once. The J gene is TRBJ2-3, the V gene TRBV4-1; TRBD1 is a possible D gene (5 bases). The CDR3 runs to 14 residues. V was cut by 1 base and J by 7 bases, with 12 bases left in between. In germline, CDR1 is MGHRA, CDR2 YSYEKL. In nucleotides, the CDR3 is TGCGCCAGCAGCCAAGGGGGCCTGGGTCATACGCAGTATTTT. Translation: CASSQGGLGHTQYF.

The chain uses TRBV30 and TRBJ2-7; 7 positions match TRBD1. There are 15 residues in the CDR3. Germline V gene sequence: CDR1 GTSNPN, CDR2 SVGIG (reference sequence). With 2 bases clipped from V and 5 bases from J, the junction kept 12 bases outside the gene matches. For the CDR3, the DNA is TGTGCCTGGAGTTCCCACTTGACAGGGCGAAACGAGCAGTACTTC. Amino acid sequence: CAWSSHLTGRNEQYF.

This clone came up a few times. The chain has TRBV19 and TRBJ1-6, with D possibly matching TRBD1 (6 bases). V lost 8 bases and J lost 7, with 18 bases in between. This CDR3 is built from 15 residues. CDR1 is LNHDA and CDR2 is SQIVND in the germline V gene (reference sequence). CDR3 sequence: CASGDRGTQNSPLHF. DNA of the CDR3: TGTGCCAGTGGGGATCGCGGGACACAAAATTCACCCCTCCACTTT.

The gene calls are TRBV11-2 and TRBJ2-7; D assignment may be TRBD1 or TRBD2 (5 bases each). V dropped 1 base and J dropped 12 bases, with 19 bases sitting between them. This CDR3 spans 14 amino acids. Germline CDR1 is SGHAT and CDR2 is FQNNGV. CDR3 sequence reads: CASSLVLGEVSLYF. The CDR3 nucleotides are TGTGCCAGCAGCTTAGTGCTGGGGGAAGTAAGTCTGTACTTC.

This chain connects TRBV28 to TRBJ2-3; TRBD2 matches at 8 bases. In germline, CDR1 is MDHEN, CDR2 SYDVKM. Trimming at V came to 5 bases and at J to 1 base, leaving 14 bases not matched to a gene. The CDR3 length is 18 residues. CDR3 bases: TGTGCCAGCAGTGCTTACTCGTCTAGCGGGCTCCGCACAGATACGCAGTATTTT. Residues: CASSAYSSSGLRTDTQYF.

This clone was counted a few times. The V gene is TRBV19, the J gene TRBJ2-1, with D perhaps TRBD2 (5 bases). The CDR3 runs to 12 residues. CDR1 and CDR2 from the germline V gene are LNHDA and SQIVND (reference sequence). Deletions cut 7 bases from V and 5 bases from J, with 9 bases between. The CDR3 region has the DNA TGTGCCAGTATGGAGCGGAACAATGAGCAGTTCTTC. Its translation: CASMERNNEQFF.

J is TRBJ1-1 and V is TRBV6-1; TRBD1 is a possible D gene (5 bases). CDR1 is MNHNS and CDR2 is SASEGT in the germline V gene. The V and J ends lost 3 bases and 7 bases respectively, with 12 bases between them. This CDR3 comprises 13 residues. The CDR3 DNA follows: TGTGCCAGCAGTGATGGGGGTAGGGTTGAAGCTTTCTTT. Translation: CASSDGGRVEAFF.